Listed below are T cell receptor beta chains from one sample, sequenced in a study of response to subunit inactivated influenza vaccine. TCRdb reprocessed the RT-PCR reads with MiXCR, giving one entry per CDR3 protein. The sample shows approximately 170,000 distinct CDR3 sequences, about 12% of them seen only once. This sample was shared with a second study, whose subject was T cells expressing NK-cell markers.

The material sequenced was CD8+ T cells sorted from PBMCs, taken roughly 12 days after vaccination. The receptors come from a man in his fifties or sixties who received an inactivated influenza vaccine. The CDR3 runs from the conserved cysteine through the conserved F or W. Each record gives: J gene, V gene, D gene, clone size, CDR3 DNA, CDR3 protein. A D gene is named only where the DNA matches it firmly. Clone sizes are given selectively: once, few, many, or a class where the clone is expanded.

TRBJ1-2	TRBV7-9	TRBD1	few	TGTGCCAGCAGCGCGGGACAGTTCTATGGCTACACCTTC	CASSAGQFYGYTF
TRBJ2-1	TRBV6-5	TRBD1	-	TGTGCCAGCAGTTACCCCCGACAGGGCTACAATGAGCAGTTCTTC	CASSYPRQGYNEQFF
TRBJ2-7	TRBV5-1	-	-	TGCGCCAGCAGCCGGAGCGACAGCTACGAGCAGTACTTC	CASSRSDSYEQYF
TRBJ2-1	TRBV5-3	-	-	TGTGCCAGAAGCTTGATTAAATACAATGAGCAGTTCTTC	CARSLIKYNEQFF
TRBJ2-5	TRBV3-1	-	few	TGTGCCAGCAGCCAAGATTGGGACAATTGGGGTGGGACCCAAGAGACCCAGTACTTC	CASSQDWDNWGGTQETQYF
TRBJ2-7	TRBV7-9	TRBD1	few	TGTGCCAGCAGCTCCGGGACAGGGTTCAACGAGCAGTACTTC	CASSSGTGFNEQYF
TRBJ2-2	TRBV11-2	TRBD1	-	TGTGCCAGCAGCTCGTGGACAGGGGGCACCGGGGAGCTGTTTTTT	CASSSWTGGTGELFF
TRBJ2-1	TRBV14	-	-	TGTGCCAGCAGCCAATATGCAGCCCCTGAGCAGTTCTTC	CASSQYAAPEQFF
TRBJ2-5	TRBV25-1	TRBD1	-	TGTGCCAGCAGTGTTTTGTGGGACAGGGTCGAGACCCAGTACTTC	CASSVLWDRVETQYF
TRBJ2-7	TRBV6-5	TRBD2	few	TGTGCCAGCAGTTACTCCCAGGGAGGGTTGAACGAGCAGTACTTC	CASSYSQGGLNEQYF
TRBJ2-1	TRBV7-9	-	many	TGTGCCAGCAGCCCTTCTTCCTCTAATGAGCAGTTCTTC	CASSPSSSNEQFF
TRBJ1-5	TRBV27	-	-	TGTGCCAGCAGCCTGGGACGGCCATACAATCAGCCCCAGCATTTT	CASSLGRPYNQPQHF
TRBJ2-7	TRBV5-1	TRBD1	-	TGCGCCAGCAGCTTCCGGGACAGGGCCTCCCTACCCTACGAGCAGTACTTC	CASSFRDRASLPYEQYF
TRBJ2-5	TRBV7-9	TRBD2	few	TGTGCCAGCAGCTCCAGCGGGAGCAGGGAGACCCAGTACTTC	CASSSSGSRETQYF
TRBJ2-7	TRBV15	TRBD2	few	TGTGCCACCAGCAGAGAAAGCCCGGCGGGGGGCGAGCAGTACTTC	CATSRESPAGGEQYF
TRBJ1-5	TRBV10-1	TRBD1	-	TGCGCCAGCATGTCGGACAGGGGAGGGGGATGCAATCAGCCCCAGCATTTT	CASMSDRGGGCNQPQHF
TRBJ2-2	TRBV24-1	-	few	TGTGCCACCAGTGATAAGCTATACACCGGGGAGCTGTTTTTT	CATSDKLYTGELFF
TRBJ2-7	TRBV5-5	-	-	TGTGCCAGCAGCTTGGGAGCAGACGCTCTGGCCGAGCAGTACTTC	CASSLGADALAEQYF
TRBJ2-7	TRBV15	-	-	TGTGCCACCAGCAGAGATCAACTACGCTACGAGCAGTACTTC	CATSRDQLRYEQYF
TRBJ1-4	TRBV12-3/TRBV12-4	TRBD1	-	TGTGCCAGCAGTTTCGCCGGGACAGGGGATGAAAAACTGTTTTTT	CASSFAGTGDEKLFF
TRBJ1-1	TRBV5-1	TRBD1	many	TGCGCCAGCAGCTTGGCGGGAGGGGGCCCCACTGAAGCTTTCTTT	CASSLAGGGPTEAFF
TRBJ2-5	TRBV29-1	TRBD1	-	TGCAGCGTTCCGAGGGGGCCTCAAGAGACCCAGTACTTC	CSVPRGPQETQYF
TRBJ1-6	TRBV27	TRBD1	few	TGTGCCAGCAGTGCCGGGACAGGGGTATTTAATTCACCCCTCCACTTT	CASSAGTGVFNSPLHF
TRBJ2-1	TRBV28	TRBD2	-	TGTGCCAGCAGTTTTACATCGGGAGGGTACAATGAGCAGTTCTTC	CASSFTSGGYNEQFF
TRBJ1-3	TRBV12-3/TRBV12-4	-	-	TGTGCCAGCAGTTTAGCGCTCTCAGGCGGAAACACCATATATTTT	CASSLALSGGNTIYF
TRBJ2-7	TRBV7-9	-	few	TGTGCCAGCAGCTTACCCAGAGGCCGAGGCGGTTACGAGCAGTACTTC	CASSLPRGRGGYEQYF
TRBJ2-2	TRBV20-1	TRBD1	-	TGCAGTGCTAGAGATAGGGGGACAGGGAACACCGGGGAGCTGTTTTTT	CSARDRGTGNTGELFF
TRBJ1-1	TRBV7-9	-	many	TGTGCCAGCAGCTTAGGCGGATTGAACACTGAAGCTTTCTTT	CASSLGGLNTEAFF
TRBJ2-2	TRBV3-1	-	-	TGTGCCAGCTCCACGCAGGTCTCGTGGACGCAAACGAACACCGGGGAGCTGTTTTTT	CASSTQVSWTQTNTGELFF